The rows below give T cell receptor beta chains drawn from one sample of a study of shared clonotypes between healthy human individuals. Profiled with immunoSEQ multiplex PCR; TCRdb holds only in-frame clones, not every one. The sample includes roughly 1 million clones, under 80% of them seen just once. The specimen was memory CD4+ T cells sorted from blood. Receptor source: a man between 18 and 29 years old in good health. CDR3s include the opening cysteine and the closing phenylalanine or tryptophan.

j_call,v_call,cdr3_aa
TRBJ1-2,TRBV19,CASSPRGDYGYTF
TRBJ2-1,TRBV7-9,CASSFGLEGYNEQFF
TRBJ2-1,TRBV7-7,CASSPAGGVVEQFF
TRBJ2-5,TRBV10-2,CASTERSQETQYF
TRBJ1-2,TRBV10-2,CASSDTRGANYGYTF
TRBJ2-1,TRBV4-3,CASSQGGGLAGASAYNEQFF
TRBJ2-5,TRBV28,CASSLGGRETQYF
TRBJ2-7,TRBV21-1,CASSTPSGTSGMVYEQYF
TRBJ1-2,TRBV6-6,CASSYEDTLRGYTF
TRBJ1-1,TRBV7-2,CASRPPRAGQNTEAFF
TRBJ1-1,TRBV18,CASSPQTTAGGTEAFF
TRBJ1-4,TRBV7-9,CASSPRDRGNEKLFF
TRBJ1-5,TRBV19,CASSIKSGSSTRDGNQPQHF
TRBJ1-2,TRBV2,CASSLGASRGYGYTF
TRBJ1-1,TRBV14,CASMGLKAPNTEAFF
TRBJ1-2,TRBV5-1,CASSSAGTGNGYTF
TRBJ1-3,TRBV30,CAWRQLNTIYF
TRBJ2-1,TRBV5-6,CASSAGTRTGSSYNEQFF
TRBJ2-5,TRBV4-1,CASSPSQQGRAQYF
TRBJ1-3,TRBV9,CASSVQTETGDGSGNTIYF
TRBJ2-5,TRBV10-3,CAISGGGGAETQYF
TRBJ1-3,TRBV10-3,CAIMTSGNTIYF
TRBJ2-5,TRBV6-6,CASSRLAGGSETQYF
TRBJ1-6,TRBV27,CASSQPGLNSPLHF
TRBJ1-2,TRBV18,CASSPSDSRGYTF
TRBJ2-2,TRBV9,CASSRQAVQESTGELFF
TRBJ2-7,TRBV18,CASSQQGGEQYF